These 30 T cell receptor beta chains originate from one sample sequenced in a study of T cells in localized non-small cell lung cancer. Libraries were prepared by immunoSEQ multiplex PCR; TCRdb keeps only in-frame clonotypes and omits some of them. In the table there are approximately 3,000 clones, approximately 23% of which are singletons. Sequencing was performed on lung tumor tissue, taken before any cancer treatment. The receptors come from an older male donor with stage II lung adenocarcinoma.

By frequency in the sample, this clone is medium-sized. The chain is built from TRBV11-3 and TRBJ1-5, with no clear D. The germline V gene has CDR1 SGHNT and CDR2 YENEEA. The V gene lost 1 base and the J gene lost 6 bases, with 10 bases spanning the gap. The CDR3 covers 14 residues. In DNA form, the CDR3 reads TGTGCCAGCAGCTTAGTCAGTCTGGGTCAGCCCCAGCATTTT. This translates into CASSLVSLGQPQHF.

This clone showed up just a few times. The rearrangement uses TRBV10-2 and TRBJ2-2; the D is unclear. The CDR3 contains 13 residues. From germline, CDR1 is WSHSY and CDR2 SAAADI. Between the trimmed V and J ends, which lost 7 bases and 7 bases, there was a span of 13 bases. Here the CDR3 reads CASMSRGGGELFF. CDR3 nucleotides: TGCGCCAGCATGTCGCGCGGCGGCGGGGAGCTGTTTTTT.

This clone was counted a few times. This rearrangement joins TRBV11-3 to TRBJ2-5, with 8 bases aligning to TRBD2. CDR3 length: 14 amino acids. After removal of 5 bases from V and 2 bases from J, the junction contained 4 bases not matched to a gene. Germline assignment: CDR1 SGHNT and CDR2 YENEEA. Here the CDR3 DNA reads TGTGCCAGCAGCGCCACTAGCGGACAAGAGACCCAGTACTTC. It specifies CASSATSGQETQYF. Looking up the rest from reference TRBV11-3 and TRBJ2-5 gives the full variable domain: EAGVVQSPRYKIIEKKQPVAFWCNPISGHNTLYWYLQNLGQGPELLIRYENEEAVDDSQLPKDRFSAERLKGVDSTLKIQPAELGDSAVYLCASSATSGQETQYFGPGTRLLVL.

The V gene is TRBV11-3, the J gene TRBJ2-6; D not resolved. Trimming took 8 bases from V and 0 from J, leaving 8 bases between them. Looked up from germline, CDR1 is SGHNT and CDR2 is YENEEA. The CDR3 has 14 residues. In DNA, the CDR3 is TGTGCCAGCGGGTCTTCCTCTGGGGCCAACGTCCTGACTTTC. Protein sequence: CASGSSSGANVLTF.

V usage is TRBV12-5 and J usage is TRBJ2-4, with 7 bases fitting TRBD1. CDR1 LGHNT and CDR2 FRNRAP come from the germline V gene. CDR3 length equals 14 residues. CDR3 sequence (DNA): TGTGCCAGCGGAAAATTGGACAGGCCTAACATTCAGTACTTC. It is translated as CASGKLDRPNIQYF. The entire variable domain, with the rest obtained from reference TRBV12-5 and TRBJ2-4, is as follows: DARVTQTPRHKVTEMGQEVTMRCQPILGHNTVFWYRQTMMQGLELLAYFRNRAPLDDSGMPKDRFSAEMPDATLATLKIQPSEPRDSAVYFCASGKLDRPNIQYFGAGTRLSVL.

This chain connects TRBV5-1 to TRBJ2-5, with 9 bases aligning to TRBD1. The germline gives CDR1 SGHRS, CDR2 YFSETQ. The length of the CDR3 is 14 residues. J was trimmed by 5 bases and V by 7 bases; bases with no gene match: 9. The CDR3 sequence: CASRQGERLETQYF. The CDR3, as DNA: TGCGCCAGCCGACAGGGGGAAAGATTGGAGACCCAGTACTTC. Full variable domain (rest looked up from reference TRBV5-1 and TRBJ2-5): KAGVTQTPRYLIKTRGQQVTLSCSPISGHRSVSWYQQTPGQGLQFLFEYFSETQRNKGNFPGRFSGRQFSNSRSEMNVSTLELGDSALYLCASRQGERLETQYFGPGTRLLVL.

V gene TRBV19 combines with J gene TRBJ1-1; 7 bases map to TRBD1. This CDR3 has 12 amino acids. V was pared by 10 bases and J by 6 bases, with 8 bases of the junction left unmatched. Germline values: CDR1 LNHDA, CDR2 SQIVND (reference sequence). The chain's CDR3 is CATQGEMAEAFF. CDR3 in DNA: TGTGCCACCCAGGGGGAGATGGCTGAAGCTTTCTTT.

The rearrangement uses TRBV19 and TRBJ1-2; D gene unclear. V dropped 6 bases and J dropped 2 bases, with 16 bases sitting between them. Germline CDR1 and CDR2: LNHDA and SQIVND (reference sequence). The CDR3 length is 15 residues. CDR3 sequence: CASSITTQGNYGYTF. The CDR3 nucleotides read TGTGCCAGTAGCATAACCACCCAAGGCAACTATGGCTACACCTTC.

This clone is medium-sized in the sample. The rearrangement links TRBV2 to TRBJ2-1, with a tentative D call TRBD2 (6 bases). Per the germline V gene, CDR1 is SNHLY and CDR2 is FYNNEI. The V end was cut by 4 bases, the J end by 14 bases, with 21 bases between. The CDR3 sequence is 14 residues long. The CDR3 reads CASSVPPSREVKFF. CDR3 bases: TGTGCCAGCAGTGTCCCCCCTAGCAGGGAGGTCAAGTTCTTC.

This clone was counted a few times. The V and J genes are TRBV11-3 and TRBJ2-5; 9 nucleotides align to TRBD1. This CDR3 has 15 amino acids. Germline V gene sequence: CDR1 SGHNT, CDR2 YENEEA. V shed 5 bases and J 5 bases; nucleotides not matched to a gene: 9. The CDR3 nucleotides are TGTGCCAGCAGCCAGAGGACAGGGGTGAGGGAGACCCAGTACTTC. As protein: CASSQRTGVRETQYF.

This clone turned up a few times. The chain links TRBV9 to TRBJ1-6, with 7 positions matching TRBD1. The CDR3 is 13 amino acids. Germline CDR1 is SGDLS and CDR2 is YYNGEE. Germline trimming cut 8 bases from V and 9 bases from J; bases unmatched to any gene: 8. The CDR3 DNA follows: TGTGCCAGGAAGAGACAGGGCGGTTCACCCCTCCACTTT. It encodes CARKRQGGSPLHF. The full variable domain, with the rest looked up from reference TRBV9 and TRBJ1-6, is DSGVTQTPKHLITATGQRVTLRCSPRSGDLSVYWYQQSLDQGLQFLIQYYNGEERAKGNILERFSAQQFPDLHSELNLSSLELGDSALYFCARKRQGGSPLHFGNGTRLTVT.

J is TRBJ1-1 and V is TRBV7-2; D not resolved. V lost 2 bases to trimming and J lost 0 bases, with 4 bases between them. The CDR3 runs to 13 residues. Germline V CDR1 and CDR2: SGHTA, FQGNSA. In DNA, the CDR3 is TGTGCCAGCAGCTTACCGTTGAACACTGAAGCTTTCTTT. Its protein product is CASSLPLNTEAFF.

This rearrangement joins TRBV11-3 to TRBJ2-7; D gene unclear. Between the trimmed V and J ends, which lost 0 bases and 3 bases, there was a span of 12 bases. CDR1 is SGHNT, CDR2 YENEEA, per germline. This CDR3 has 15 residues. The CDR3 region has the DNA TGTGCCAGCAGCTTAGAGGGTCAGTTAAGCTACGAGCAGTACTTC. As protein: CASSLEGQLSYEQYF.

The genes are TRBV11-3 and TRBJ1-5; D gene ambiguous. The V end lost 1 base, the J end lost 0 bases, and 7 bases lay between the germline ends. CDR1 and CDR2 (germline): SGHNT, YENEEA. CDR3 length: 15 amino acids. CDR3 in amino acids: CASSLGVFSNQPQHF. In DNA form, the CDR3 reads TGTGCCAGCAGCTTAGGGGTTTTTAGCAATCAGCCCCAGCATTTT. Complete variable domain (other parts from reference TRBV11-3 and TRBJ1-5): EAGVVQSPRYKIIEKKQPVAFWCNPISGHNTLYWYLQNLGQGPELLIRYENEEAVDDSQLPKDRFSAERLKGVDSTLKIQPAELGDSAVYLCASSLGVFSNQPQHFGDGTRLSIL.

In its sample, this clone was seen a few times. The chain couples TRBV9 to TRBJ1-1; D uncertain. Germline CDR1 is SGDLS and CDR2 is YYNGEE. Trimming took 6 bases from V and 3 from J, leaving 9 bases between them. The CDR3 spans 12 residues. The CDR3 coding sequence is TGTGCCAGCACTACAGCGGACACTGAAGCTTTCTTT. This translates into CASTTADTEAFF.

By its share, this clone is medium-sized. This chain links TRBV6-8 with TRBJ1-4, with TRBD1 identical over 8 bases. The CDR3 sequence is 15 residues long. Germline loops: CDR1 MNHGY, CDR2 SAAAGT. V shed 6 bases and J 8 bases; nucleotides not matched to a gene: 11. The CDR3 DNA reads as TGTGCCAGCAGAAGGACGACAGGGACAGGCGAAAAACTGTTTTTT. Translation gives CASRRTTGTGEKLFF.

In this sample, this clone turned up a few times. CDR3 sequence: CATHPSDRGTYEQYF. The CDR3 DNA is TGTGCCACCCATCCTTCCGACAGGGGTACCTACGAGCAGTACTTC. V usage is TRBV6-8 and J usage is TRBJ2-7; 8 bases map to TRBD1. Per germline, CDR1 MNHGY and CDR2 SAAAGT. The CDR3 loop spans 15 amino acids. V gave up 10 bases and J gave up 2 bases; unmatched junction bases: 13.

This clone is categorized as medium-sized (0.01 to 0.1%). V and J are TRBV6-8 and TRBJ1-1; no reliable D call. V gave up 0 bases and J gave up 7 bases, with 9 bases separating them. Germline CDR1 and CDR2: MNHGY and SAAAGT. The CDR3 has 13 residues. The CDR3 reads CASSYSLTVEAFF. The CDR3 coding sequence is TGTGCCAGCAGTTACTCCTTGACGGTTGAAGCTTTCTTT.

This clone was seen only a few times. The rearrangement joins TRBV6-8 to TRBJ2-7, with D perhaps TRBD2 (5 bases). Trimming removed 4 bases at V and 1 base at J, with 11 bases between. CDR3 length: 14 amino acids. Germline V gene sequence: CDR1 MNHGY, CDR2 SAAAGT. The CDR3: CASSLVTGSYEQYF. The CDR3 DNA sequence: TGTGCCAGCAGTTTGGTCACGGGGTCCTACGAGCAGTACTTC.

The CDR3 DNA is TGTGCCAGCAGTGAAGAGGCAGGGGCGCTGAACACCGGGGAGCTGTTTTTT. This encodes CASSEEAGALNTGELFF. The chain couples TRBV6-1 to TRBJ2-2, with D perhaps TRBD1 (6 bases). The CDR3 is 17 residues long. CDR1 is MNHNS, CDR2 SASEGT, per germline. The V and J ends lost 1 base and 1 base respectively, with 13 bases between them.

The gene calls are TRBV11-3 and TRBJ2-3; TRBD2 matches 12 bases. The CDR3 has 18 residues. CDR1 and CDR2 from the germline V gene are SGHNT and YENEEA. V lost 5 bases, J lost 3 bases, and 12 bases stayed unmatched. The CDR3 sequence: CASSQPLTSGSLTDTQYF. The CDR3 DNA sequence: TGTGCCAGCAGCCAACCCTTGACTAGCGGGAGCTTGACAGATACGCAGTATTTT.

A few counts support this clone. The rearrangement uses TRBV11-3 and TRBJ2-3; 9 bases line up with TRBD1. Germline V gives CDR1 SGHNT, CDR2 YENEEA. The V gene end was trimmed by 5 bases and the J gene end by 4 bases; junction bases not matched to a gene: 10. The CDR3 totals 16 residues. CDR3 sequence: CASSLTGTGSADTQYF. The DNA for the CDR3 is TGTGCCAGCAGCCTAACCGGGACAGGGAGTGCAGATACGCAGTATTTT.

The CDR3, as DNA: TGTGCCAGCAGTCCGACTACTGCCAGGGGTACTGAAGCTTTCTTT. Its translation: CASSPTTARGTEAFF. The chain joins TRBV28 to TRBJ1-1; D possibly corresponds to TRBD1 (6 bases). The germline V and J ends were trimmed by 5 bases and 5 bases, with 18 bases remaining between them. From germline, CDR1 is MDHEN and CDR2 SYDVKM. This CDR3 contains 15 residues.

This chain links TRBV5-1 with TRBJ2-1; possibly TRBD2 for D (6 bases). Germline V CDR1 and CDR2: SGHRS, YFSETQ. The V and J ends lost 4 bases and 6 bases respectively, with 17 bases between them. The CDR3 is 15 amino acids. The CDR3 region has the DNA TGCGCCAGCAGCCCGGACGGCCTGGGGGGCAATGAGCAGTTCTTC. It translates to CASSPDGLGGNEQFF. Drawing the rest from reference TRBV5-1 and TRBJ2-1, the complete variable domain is KAGVTQTPRYLIKTRGQQVTLSCSPISGHRSVSWYQQTPGQGLQFLFEYFSETQRNKGNFPGRFSGRQFSNSRSEMNVSTLELGDSALYLCASSPDGLGGNEQFFGPGTRLTVL.

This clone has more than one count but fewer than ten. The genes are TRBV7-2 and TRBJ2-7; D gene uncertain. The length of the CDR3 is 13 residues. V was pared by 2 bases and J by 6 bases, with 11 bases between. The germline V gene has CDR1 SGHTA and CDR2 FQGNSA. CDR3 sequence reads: CASSLYEGSEQYF. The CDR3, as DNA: TGTGCCAGCAGCTTATATGAAGGATCCGAGCAGTACTTC.

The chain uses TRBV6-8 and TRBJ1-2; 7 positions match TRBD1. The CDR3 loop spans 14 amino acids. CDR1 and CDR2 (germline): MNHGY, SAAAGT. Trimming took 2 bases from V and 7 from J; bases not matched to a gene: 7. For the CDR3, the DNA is TGTGCCAGCAGTTACCCAGACAGGGTCTCTGGCTACACCTTC. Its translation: CASSYPDRVSGYTF.

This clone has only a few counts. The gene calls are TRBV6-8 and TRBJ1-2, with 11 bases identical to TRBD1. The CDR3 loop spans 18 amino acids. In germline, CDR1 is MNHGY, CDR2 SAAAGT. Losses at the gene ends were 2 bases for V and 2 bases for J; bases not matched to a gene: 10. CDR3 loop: CASSYLTPWTGGNYGYTF. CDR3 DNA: TGTGCCAGCAGTTACCTTACACCATGGACAGGGGGCAACTATGGCTACACCTTC.

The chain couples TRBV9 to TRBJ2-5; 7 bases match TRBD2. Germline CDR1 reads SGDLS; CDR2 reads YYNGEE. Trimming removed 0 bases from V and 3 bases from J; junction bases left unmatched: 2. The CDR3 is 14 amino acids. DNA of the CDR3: TGTGCCAGCAGCGTAGGCGGGACTAAAGAGACCCAGTACTTC. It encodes CASSVGGTKETQYF.

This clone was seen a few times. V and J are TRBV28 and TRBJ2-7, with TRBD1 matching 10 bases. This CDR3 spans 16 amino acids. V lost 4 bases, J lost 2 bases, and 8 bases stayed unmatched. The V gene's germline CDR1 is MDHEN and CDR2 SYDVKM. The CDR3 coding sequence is TGTGCCAGCAGTTCCCCCAGGGGGACAGGGGCCTACGAGCAGTACTTC. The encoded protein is CASSSPRGTGAYEQYF.

The CDR3 here is CAWSVIGQLTEAFF. For the CDR3, the DNA is TGTGCCTGGAGTGTTATAGGACAGCTGACTGAAGCTTTCTTT. V usage is TRBV30 and J usage is TRBJ1-1, with D possibly being TRBD1 (6 bases). CDR1 and CDR2 from the germline V gene are GTSNPN and SVGIG (reference sequence). V was shortened by 0 bases and J by 5 bases, with 13 bases between the two germline ends. The CDR3 has 14 residues.